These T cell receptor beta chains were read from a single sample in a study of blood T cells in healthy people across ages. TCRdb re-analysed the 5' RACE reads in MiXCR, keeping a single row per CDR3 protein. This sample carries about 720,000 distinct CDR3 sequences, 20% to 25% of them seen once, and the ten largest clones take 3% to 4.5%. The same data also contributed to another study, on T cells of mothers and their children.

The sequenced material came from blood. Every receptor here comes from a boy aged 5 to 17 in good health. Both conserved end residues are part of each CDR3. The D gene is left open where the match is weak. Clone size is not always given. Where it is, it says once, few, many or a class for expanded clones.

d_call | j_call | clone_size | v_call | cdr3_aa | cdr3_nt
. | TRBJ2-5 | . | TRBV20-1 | CSARDAGPTETQYF | TGCAGTGCTAGAGATGCAGGGCCGACAGAGACCCAGTACTTC
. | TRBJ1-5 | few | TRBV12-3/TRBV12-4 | CASSPGWGNQPQHF | TGTGCCAGCAGCCCAGGGTGGGGCAATCAGCCCCAGCATTTT
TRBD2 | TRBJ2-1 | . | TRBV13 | CASSLGLGGSSYNEQFF | TGTGCCAGCAGCTTAGGCCTGGGCGGGAGCTCCTACAATGAGCAGTTCTTC
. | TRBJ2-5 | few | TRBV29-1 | CSAGLGISRQETQYF | TGCAGCGCTGGGCTAGGCATATCGAGACAAGAGACCCAGTACTTC
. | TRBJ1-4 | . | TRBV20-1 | CSARDLGSTNEKLFF | TGCAGTGCTAGAGATCTAGGGTCCACTAATGAAAAACTGTTTTTT
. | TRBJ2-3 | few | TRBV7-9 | CASSLVVGDTQYF | TGTGCCAGCAGCTTAGTCGTGGGAGATACGCAGTATTTT
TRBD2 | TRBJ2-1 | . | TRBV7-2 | CASSTYAGTSGYNEQFF | TGTGCCAGCAGCACTTATGCTGGGACTAGCGGTTACAATGAGCAGTTCTTC
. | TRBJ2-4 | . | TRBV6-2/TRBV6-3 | CASSDLSQGIQYF | TGTGCCAGCAGTGACCTTTCCCAGGGGATTCAGTACTTC
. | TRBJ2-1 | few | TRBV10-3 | CAISAGPEYNEQFF | TGTGCCATCAGCGCGGGTCCGGAATACAATGAGCAGTTCTTC
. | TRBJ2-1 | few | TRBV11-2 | CASSLLGGPGNEQFF | TGTGCCAGCAGCTTACTAGGGGGGCCAGGGAATGAGCAGTTCTTC
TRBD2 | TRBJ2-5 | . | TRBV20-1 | CTQVASGKGTQYF | TGCACCCAAGTGGCTAGCGGGAAGGGGACCCAGTACTTC
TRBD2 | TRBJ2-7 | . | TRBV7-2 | CASSLGGGGTYEQYF | TGTGCCAGCAGCTTGGGGGGGGGAGGTACCTACGAGCAGTACTTC
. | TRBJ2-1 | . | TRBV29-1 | CSVSGTPESRGEQFF | TGCAGCGTGAGTGGGACTCCCGAATCCAGAGGGGAGCAGTTCTTC
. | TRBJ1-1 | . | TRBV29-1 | CSVLKAGDENTEAFF | TGCAGCGTTCTAAAGGCCGGGGACGAGAACACTGAAGCTTTCTTT
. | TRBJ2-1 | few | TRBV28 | CASSLRAGWNEQFF | TGTGCCAGCAGTTTAAGGGCAGGGTGGAATGAGCAGTTCTTC
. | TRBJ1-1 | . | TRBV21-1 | CASSNDRPLGAFF | TGTGCCAGCAGCAATGACCGGCCCCTGGGAGCTTTCTTT
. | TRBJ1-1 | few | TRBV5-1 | CASSFSNFPIVNTEAFF | TGCGCCAGCAGCTTCTCAAACTTCCCAATAGTGAACACTGAAGCTTTCTTT
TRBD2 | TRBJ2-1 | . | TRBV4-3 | CASSQDGRGGEQFF | TGCGCCAGCAGCCAAGATGGGAGGGGTGGTGAGCAGTTCTTC
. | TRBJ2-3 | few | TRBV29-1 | CSVARDGSTDTQYF | TGCAGCGTAGCCCGGGACGGATCCACAGATACGCAGTATTTT
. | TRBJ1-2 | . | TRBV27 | CASSLMAGVYGYTF | TGTGCCAGCAGTTTAATGGCAGGAGTCTATGGCTACACCTTC
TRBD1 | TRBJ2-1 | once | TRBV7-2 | CASSSVGTEVYNEQFF | TGTGCCAGCAGTTCCGTCGGGACAGAAGTCTACAATGAGCAGTTCTTC
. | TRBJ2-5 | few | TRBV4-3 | CASSQTADGSGTQYF | TGCGCCAGCAGCCAAACTGCGGACGGTTCGGGGACCCAGTACTTC
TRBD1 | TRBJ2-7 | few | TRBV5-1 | CASRDRDRVSYEQYF | TGCGCCAGCAGGGACCGGGACAGGGTTTCGTACGAGCAGTACTTC
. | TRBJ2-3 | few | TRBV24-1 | CATSYGWADTQYF | TGTGCCACCAGTTACGGCTGGGCAGATACGCAGTATTTT
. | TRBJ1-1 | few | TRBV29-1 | CSVENQGAPTEAFF | TGCAGCGTTGAAAATCAAGGGGCCCCCACTGAAGCTTTCTTT
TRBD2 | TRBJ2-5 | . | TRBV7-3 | CASSNSGRGETQYF | TGTGCCAGCAGCAATAGCGGGAGGGGGGAGACCCAGTACTTC